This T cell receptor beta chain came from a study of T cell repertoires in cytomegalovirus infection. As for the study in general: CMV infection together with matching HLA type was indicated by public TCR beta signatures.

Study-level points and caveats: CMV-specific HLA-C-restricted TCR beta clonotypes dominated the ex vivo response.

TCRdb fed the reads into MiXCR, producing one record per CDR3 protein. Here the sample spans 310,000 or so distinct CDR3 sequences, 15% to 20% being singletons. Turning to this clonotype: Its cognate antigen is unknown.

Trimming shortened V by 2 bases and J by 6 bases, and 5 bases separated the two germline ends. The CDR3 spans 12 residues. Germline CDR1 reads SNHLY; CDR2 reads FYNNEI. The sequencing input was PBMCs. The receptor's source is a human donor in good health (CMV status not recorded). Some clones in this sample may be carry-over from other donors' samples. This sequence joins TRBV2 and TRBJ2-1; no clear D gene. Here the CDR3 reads CASSEQINEQFF. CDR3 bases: TGTGCCAGCAGTGAACAGATCAATGAGCAGTTCTTC.